The sequence of this T cell receptor (beta chain) was determined in a study of blood T cell repertoires in COVID-19. Across the whole study: From the United States, Italy and Spain came samples of acute and convalescent COVID-19. Nucleic acid was either cDNA or gDNA, and it came from T cells, B-cell-depleted T cells, or PBMCs.

V shed 4 bases and J 7 bases; nucleotides not matched to a gene: 12. Germline V CDR1 and CDR2: SGHDT, YYEEEE. This CDR3 spans 16 amino acids. Original processing notes: Reference gene primers were amplified, and this amplification served to estimate nucleated cell counts. Clones were sequenced by immunoSEQ multiplex PCR, and TCRdb holds only the in-frame ones, with some missing. V, J and clone size are taken as reported in that table, and D and trimming were inferred from the DNA itself. The sample includes about 43,000 clones, about nine tenths of them seen just once. This TCR came from a woman older than 75 with active COVID-19. Sample: peripheral blood. The chain links TRBV5-6 to TRBJ2-2, with 8 bases aligning to TRBD1. CDR3 residues: CASSLPNQGAGGELFF. CDR3 sequence (DNA): TGTGCCAGCAGCCTTCCAAATCAGGGGGCCGGCGGGGAGCTGTTTTTT.